The 30 T cell receptor beta chains below all came from one sample that was sequenced in a study of shared clonotypes between healthy human individuals. Here immunoSEQ multiplex PCR was the method, and the copy in TCRdb shows in-frame clones only, minus some. The sample contains about 1.1 million clones, 70% to 80% of which appear only once. Sequencing was carried out using memory CD4+ T cells from PBMCs. Documented subset: CD45RA-negative fraction. Receptors originate from a man between 18 and 35 years old in good health. Some clones in this sample may be carry-over from other donors' samples.

The chain employs TRBV7-3 and TRBJ2-6; the D is unclear. Germline V CDR1 and CDR2: SGHTA, FQGTGA. Trimming removed 8 bases at V and 1 base at J, with 9 bases between. There are 14 residues in the CDR3. CDR3: CASRAGSGANVLTF. The CDR3 DNA follows: TGTGCCAGCCGAGCTGGGTCTGGGGCCAACGTCCTGACTTTC.

This clone has just a few counts. A much larger clone is a single base away; this may be a read error. The chain is built from TRBV7-6 and TRBJ1-3; D gene unclear. With 7 bases removed from V and 0 bases from J, the gap between germline ends came to 4 bases. The CDR3 loop spans 12 amino acids. Germline V lookup: CDR1 SGHVS, CDR2 FNYEAQ. CDR3 DNA: TGTGCCAGCATCGGCTCTGGAAACACCATATATTTT. Its translation is CASIGSGNTIYF.

Here the CDR3 reads CASSIRDRDREKLFF. The DNA for the CDR3 is TGTGCCAGTAGTATAAGGGACAGGGATCGAGAAAAACTGTTTTTT. The chain employs TRBV19 and TRBJ1-4, with 9 bases matching TRBD1. The trim removed 2 bases at V and 8 bases at J, leaving 6 bases unmatched. The V gene's germline CDR1 is LNHDA and CDR2 SQIVND (reference sequence). This CDR3 contains 15 residues.

This chain uses TRBV28 with TRBJ1-4, with D perhaps matching TRBD1 (5 bases). The CDR3 is made up of 12 amino acids. Germline assignment: CDR1 MDHEN and CDR2 SYDVKM. The germline V and J ends were trimmed by 2 bases and 10 bases, with 8 bases remaining between them. This CDR3 is CASSLGGGKLFF. DNA for the CDR3: TGTGCCAGCAGTTTAGGGGGGGGAAAACTGTTTTTT.

This clone occurred a few times. The CDR3 nucleotides are TGTGCCACCCGGCAGTCCACTGGCGGCACCGGGGAGCTGTTTTTT. Protein sequence: CATRQSTGGTGELFF. This chain uses TRBV10-3 with TRBJ2-2; D gene unclear. Deletions cut 10 bases from V and 4 bases from J, with 19 bases between. Per germline, CDR1 ENHRY and CDR2 SYGVKD. The CDR3 extends over 15 amino acids.

The J gene is TRBJ2-7, the V gene TRBV6-1; D not resolved. Looked up from germline, CDR1 is MNHNS and CDR2 is SASEGT. The CDR3 is made up of 12 amino acids. Trimming pared 7 bases from V and 4 bases from J, leaving 11 bases between. This CDR3 is CASTSLFYEQYF. CDR3 in DNA: TGTGCCAGCACCAGTCTCTTTTACGAGCAGTACTTC.

The V and J genes are TRBV18 and TRBJ1-2, with 8 bases lining up with TRBD1. In germline, CDR1 is KGHSH, CDR2 LQKENI. The CDR3 consists of 16 residues. The V segment lost 3 bases and the J segment 3 bases; nucleotides outside the gene matches: 9. This CDR3 reads CASSPADPGGDYGYTF. The DNA for the CDR3 is TGTGCCAGCTCACCCGCGGACCCAGGGGGCGACTATGGCTACACCTTC.

The chain uses TRBV19 and TRBJ1-5, with a weak D call TRBD1 (5 bases). Trimming took off 6 bases at V and 1 base at J, with 13 bases between the two ends. The CDR3 is made up of 15 amino acids. CDR1 is LNHDA and CDR2 is SQIVND in the germline V gene (reference sequence). CDR3 DNA: TGTGCCAGTAGGGTATGGGGGATCAGCAATCAGCCCCAGCATTTT. The encoded protein is CASRVWGISNQPQHF.

V usage is TRBV18 and J usage is TRBJ1-5, with a tentative D call TRBD1 (5 bases). CDR3 size: 15 residues. V gave up 4 bases and J gave up 5 bases, with 15 bases separating them. CDR1 is KGHSH and CDR2 is LQKENI in the germline V gene. In DNA form, the CDR3 reads TGTGCCAGCTCACGGTCGACAGTTGCGGATCAGCCCCAGCATTTT. The encoded protein is CASSRSTVADQPQHF.

The rearrangement links TRBV6-1 to TRBJ2-3; maybe TRBD2 (5 bases). The CDR3 runs 15 residues. V was cut by 0 bases and J by 2 bases, with 9 bases left in between. Germline values: CDR1 MNHNS, CDR2 SASEGT. This CDR3 reads CASSEAVANTDTQYF. The CDR3, as DNA: TGTGCCAGCAGTGAAGCAGTAGCGAACACAGATACGCAGTATTTT.

The rearrangement uses TRBV28 and TRBJ1-4; D not resolved. Trimming took 6 bases from V and 3 from J, leaving 8 bases between them. The CDR3 has 13 residues. Germline V gene data show CDR1 as MDHEN and CDR2 as SYDVKM. Written as DNA, the CDR3 is TGTGCCAGCAGGGAGCAAGCTAATGAAAAACTGTTTTTT. This encodes CASREQANEKLFF.

This clone was seen at least ten times. The rearrangement uses TRBV5-1 and TRBJ2-1, with 8 nucleotides matching TRBD2. Trimming took 0 bases from V and 3 from J; bases not matched to a gene: 5. CDR1 is SGHRS, CDR2 YFSETQ, per germline. This CDR3 contains 16 residues. The chain's CDR3 is CASSLGGGGSYNEQFF. DNA of the CDR3: TGCGCCAGCAGCTTGGGTGGCGGGGGGAGCTACAATGAGCAGTTCTTC.

The chain joins TRBV6-5 to TRBJ2-3; TRBD1 or TRBD2 may be the D gene (6 bases each). Germline V gene lookup returns CDR1 MNHEY and CDR2 SVGAGI. V lost 4 bases and J 2 bases, leaving 13 bases between the germline ends. There are 15 residues in the CDR3. The CDR3 DNA reads TGTGCCAGCAGTTTTTCTCGGGGGCACACAGATACGCAGTATTTT. It encodes CASSFSRGHTDTQYF.

The CDR3 coding sequence is TGTGCCAGTAGTAGGGACAGGGAAGAGACCCAGTACTTC. Residues: CASSRDREETQYF. The rearrangement uses TRBV19 and TRBJ2-5; 9 bases map to TRBD1. CDR1 and CDR2 (germline): LNHDA, SQIVND (reference sequence). V was clipped by 4 bases and J by 3 bases; unmatched bases: 0. CDR3 length equals 13 residues.

The CDR3 protein is CASSPQGAGGHGEAFF. The CDR3 region has the DNA TGTGCCAGCAGTCCCCAGGGGGCGGGAGGCCACGGCGAAGCTTTCTTT. The J gene is TRBJ1-1, the V gene TRBV7-3, with 8 bases that match TRBD1. This CDR3 region has 16 residues. The germline V gene has CDR1 SGHTA and CDR2 FQGTGA. V dropped 6 bases and J dropped 8; count of bases not matched to a gene: 17.

The CDR3 DNA reads as TGTGCCAGCAGCCGGCCAGGGGGCTCGGGGACCCAGTACTTC. It codes for CASSRPGGSGTQYF. The V and J genes are TRBV14 and TRBJ2-5; 8 nucleotides agree with TRBD1. CDR1 is SGHDN, CDR2 FVKESK, per germline. Trimming removed 4 bases from V and 7 bases from J; junction bases left unmatched: 8. The CDR3 covers 14 residues.

V gene TRBV2 combines with J gene TRBJ2-2; weak D call: TRBD1 (5 bases). This CDR3 has 15 amino acids. The germline V gene has CDR1 SNHLY and CDR2 FYNNEI. V lost 6 bases and J lost 0, with 11 bases in between. For the CDR3, the DNA is TGTGCCAGCAGCCTGACAGCCGCGAACACCGGGGAGCTGTTTTTT. It specifies CASSLTAANTGELFF.

The CDR3 DNA reads as TGCAGCGTTGAAGAGGGGGCGACCGCTGAAGCTTTCTTT. As protein: CSVEEGATAEAFF. V is TRBV29-1 and J is TRBJ1-1, with D perhaps TRBD1 (6 bases). CDR3 length: 13 amino acids. V lost 0 bases, J lost 6 bases, and 11 bases lay in between. Germline assignment: CDR1 SQVTM and CDR2 ANQGSEA.

The chain has TRBV2 and TRBJ2-7; 11 bases map to TRBD2. This CDR3 contains 15 residues. V was pared by 6 bases and J by 5 bases, with 9 bases of the junction left unmatched. The germline CDR1 and CDR2 sequences are SNHLY and FYNNEI. CDR3 coding DNA: TGTGCCAGCAGGACCACTAGCGGGAGATTCCACGAGCAGTACTTC. As protein: CASRTTSGRFHEQYF.

This clone was recorded only once. The chain couples TRBV7-3 to TRBJ2-7; 7 bases match TRBD2. The CDR3 totals 16 residues. Germline CDR1 SGHTA, CDR2 FQGTGA. J gave up 7 bases and V 2 bases, and 14 bases lay outside the gene matches. The CDR3, as DNA: TGTGCCAGCAGCTTACAGGCGGGAGCCCCCCTAAGTGAGCAGTACTTC. It is translated as CASSLQAGAPLSEQYF.

This clone showed up just once. This rearrangement joins TRBV4-3 to TRBJ2-1; D possibly uses TRBD1 or TRBD2 (6 bases each). The V gene lost 1 base and the J gene lost 10 bases, with 14 bases spanning the gap. The germline gives CDR1 LGHNA, CDR2 YSLEER. The CDR3 covers 14 residues. The DNA for the CDR3 is TGCGCCAGCAGCCAAGTCCCCGGGGGCGTCGAGCAGTTCTTC. The encoded protein is CASSQVPGGVEQFF.

The chain uses TRBV2 and TRBJ2-7; D call uncertain. The CDR3 loop spans 12 amino acids. Germline CDR1 and CDR2: SNHLY and FYNNEI. Trimming cost V 5 bases and J 10 bases, with 15 bases left between them. The CDR3 protein is CASSPTRLEQYF. The CDR3 DNA follows: TGTGCCAGCAGTCCGACAAGGTTGGAACAGTACTTC. Using reference TRBV2 and TRBJ2-7 for the parts outside the CDR3, the full variable domain is EPEVTQTPSHQVTQMGQEVILRCVPISNHLYFYWYRQILGQKVEFLVSFYNNEISEKSEIFDDQFSVERPDGSNFTLKIRSTKLEDSAMYFCASSPTRLEQYFGPGTRLTVT.

This clone occurred a few times. V is TRBV5-4 and J is TRBJ1-2; tentative D call: TRBD1 (5 bases). This CDR3 has 14 residues. Germline CDR1 is SGHNT and CDR2 is YYREEE (reference sequence). The V end was cut by 1 base, the J end by 9 bases, with 16 bases between. DNA of the CDR3: TGTGCCAGCAGCTTGCGGGACGCCCCTCGGAGCTACACCTTC. Translation gives CASSLRDAPRSYTF.

V usage is TRBV5-1 and J usage is TRBJ2-7; 7 bases are shared with TRBD1. V lost 2 bases and J lost 3; bases outside the gene matches: 5. This CDR3 comprises 14 residues. CDR1 is SGHRS and CDR2 is YFSETQ in the germline V gene. This CDR3 reads CASSFTGADYEQYF. CDR3 DNA sequence: TGCGCCAGCAGCTTCACAGGGGCCGACTACGAGCAGTACTTC.

There are a few counts of this clone. The same CDR3 is also encoded by other DNA sequences in this sample. The chain recombines TRBV7-2 with TRBJ2-3; D not certain. CDR3 size: 12 residues. The V end was cut by 5 bases, the J end by 1 base, with 4 bases between. Looked up from germline, CDR1 is SGHTA and CDR2 is FQGNSA. The CDR3 DNA reads as TGTGCCAGCAGCACTCGCACAGATACGCAGTATTTT. Translated: CASSTRTDTQYF.

This chain uses TRBV7-9 with TRBJ2-7; 12 bases are shared with TRBD1. This CDR3 has 17 amino acids. Germline V lookup: CDR1 SEHNR, CDR2 FQNEAQ (reference sequence). V trimming: 5 bases; J trimming: 9 bases; junction bases outside the gene matches: 17. CDR3 loop: CASSHQGAGTGGISQYF. The DNA for the CDR3 is TGTGCCAGCAGCCACCAAGGAGCCGGGACAGGGGGCATCTCGCAGTACTTC.

The CDR3 protein is CASTARGTEAFF. CDR3 DNA sequence: TGTGCCAGCACCGCCCGCGGCACTGAAGCTTTCTTT. The V call is TRBV5-4, the J call TRBJ1-1, with no clear D. This CDR3 is built from 12 residues. Germline CDR1 and CDR2: SGHNT and YYREEE (reference sequence). V lost 6 bases and J lost 4, with 10 bases in between.

This clone has ten or more counts. The rearrangement links TRBV9 to TRBJ1-1; D possibly corresponds to TRBD1 (5 bases). The CDR3 runs 13 residues. Germline V gives CDR1 SGDLS, CDR2 YYNGEE. V shed 0 bases and J shed 11 bases, with 14 bases lying between them. The CDR3 loop reads CASSVEDGGEAFF. In DNA form, the CDR3 reads TGTGCCAGCAGCGTAGAGGACGGAGGGGAGGCTTTCTTT.

This chain joins TRBV28 and TRBJ1-5; D ambiguous. This CDR3 comprises 12 residues. Germline V lookup: CDR1 MDHEN, CDR2 SYDVKM. Trimming shortened V by 8 bases and J by 5 bases, and 10 bases separated the two germline ends. CDR3 sequence: CASGPLHQPQHF. The DNA for the CDR3 is TGTGCCAGCGGGCCACTTCATCAGCCCCAGCATTTT.

Written as DNA, the CDR3 is TGTGCCAGCAGCTTAGTATGGGGGCGCGACGGCTACACCTTC. Its translation: CASSLVWGRDGYTF. The rearrangement uses TRBV11-2 and TRBJ1-2; tentative D call: TRBD1 (6 bases). The V end lost 1 base, the J end lost 8 bases, and 14 bases lay between the germline ends. Per the germline V gene, CDR1 is SGHAT and CDR2 is FQNNGV. The length of the CDR3 is 14 residues.